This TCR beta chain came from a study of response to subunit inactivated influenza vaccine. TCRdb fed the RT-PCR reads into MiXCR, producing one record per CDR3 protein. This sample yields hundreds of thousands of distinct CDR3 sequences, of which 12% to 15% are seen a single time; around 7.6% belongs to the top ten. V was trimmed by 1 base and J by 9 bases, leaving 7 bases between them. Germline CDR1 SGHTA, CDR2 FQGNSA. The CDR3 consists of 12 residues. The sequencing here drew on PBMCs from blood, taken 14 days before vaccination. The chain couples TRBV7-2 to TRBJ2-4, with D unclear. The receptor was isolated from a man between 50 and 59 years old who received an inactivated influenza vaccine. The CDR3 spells CASSLVPGIQYF. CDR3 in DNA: TGTGCCAGCAGCTTAGTGCCCGGCATTCAGTACTTC.